Described below is a single TCR beta chain sequence and its context. The CDR3 runs to 12 residues. V was shortened by 6 bases and J by 6 bases, with 11 bases between the two germline ends. Per the germline V gene, CDR1 is LGHDT and CDR2 is YNNKEL (reference sequence). This sample was included in a study of blood T cell repertoires in COVID-19. Across the study: Both acute and convalescent COVID-19 samples were obtained from the United States, Italy and Spain.

In the original analysis: Amplification with reference gene primers provided the estimates of nucleated cell counts. The protocol was immunoSEQ multiplex PCR, while the TCRdb copy is restricted to in-frame clones and leaves out a portion. That table supplies the V and J calls and clone size; D and trimming were determined from the DNA. The sample yields 10,000 to 15,000 clones, 60% to 80% seen once. V and J are TRBV3-1 (or the pseudogene TRBV3-2) and TRBJ1-1; a possible D gene is TRBD1 (5 bases). Sequenced material: peripheral blood. The sequence derives from a human donor in a cohort sampled during active COVID-19. The CDR3 DNA follows: TGTGCCAGCAGACAGGAAGAGGCTGAAGCTTTCTTT. Amino acids: CASRQEEAEAFF.